The 16 T cell receptor beta chains below were found in one sample sequenced in a study of T cells in Graves' hyperthyroidism and ophthalmopathy. Amplification targeted TCR beta CDR3 regions from RNA transcripts. TCR CDR3 regions were first amplified by RT-PCR with HTBI primers. TCRdb re-called the multiplex PCR reads with MiXCR, one entry per CDR3 protein. Seen here are about 500,000 distinct CDR3 sequences, roughly 17% observed once, and the top ten hold roughly 18%. Sequencing was performed on blood. These receptors were collected from a young woman with Graves' hyperthyroidism.

This clonotype appeared many times. This chain connects TRBV7-2 to TRBJ1-1; 7 positions agree with TRBD1. The junction had 9 bases not matched to a gene; V was cut back by 5 bases and J by 3 bases. Germline CDR1 and CDR2: SGHTA and FQGNSA. The CDR3 contains 15 residues. The DNA for the CDR3 is TGTGCCAGCAGCGTGGAGGGACAGCTCTACACTGAAGCTTTCTTT. It is translated as CASSVEGQLYTEAFF.

A few counts support this clonotype. This chain links TRBV7-7 with TRBJ2-1; maybe TRBD2 (5 bases). The CDR3 has 14 residues. Germline CDR1 SSHAT, CDR2 FNYEAQ (reference sequence). Trimming took off 5 bases at V and 9 bases at J, with 17 bases between the two ends. The CDR3 spells CASSPLSSSIEQFF. The DNA for the CDR3 is TGTGCCAGCAGCCCCCTCTCTAGCTCAATTGAGCAGTTCTTC.

This clonotype was seen repeatedly, ten times or more. The chain links TRBV3-1 to TRBJ2-1; 9 bases line up with TRBD2. This CDR3 contains 14 residues. With V trimmed by 3 bases and J by 7 bases, 4 bases remained unmatched. Germline-derived CDR1 and CDR2 are LGHDT and YNNKEL (reference sequence). The CDR3 here is CASSHRLAVNEQFF. CDR3 nucleotide sequence: TGTGCCAGCAGCCACCGACTAGCGGTTAATGAGCAGTTCTTC.

This clonotype was seen many times. The gene calls are TRBV7-3 and TRBJ1-1; D is perhaps TRBD1 (6 bases). Germline loops: CDR1 SGHTA, CDR2 FQGTGA. This CDR3 contains 13 residues. Between the trimmed V and J ends, which lost 5 bases and 4 bases, there was a span of 11 bases. CDR3 in amino acids: CASSEQGITEAFF. For the CDR3, the DNA is TGTGCCAGCAGCGAACAGGGTATCACTGAAGCTTTCTTT. Full variable domain (outside the CDR3, taken from reference TRBV7-3 and TRBJ1-1): GAGVSQTPSNKVTEKGKYVELRCDPISGHTALYWYRQSLGQGPEFLIYFQGTGAADDSGLPNDRFFAVRPEGSVSTLKIQRTERGDSAVYLCASSEQGITEAFFGQGTRLTVV.

This clonotype came up a few times. The chain carries TRBV14 and TRBJ2-3; 11 bases are a match to TRBD2. Trimming cost V 3 bases and J 1 base; bases outside gene matches: 12. Germline V gene sequence: CDR1 SGHDN, CDR2 FVKESK. CDR3 length equals 19 residues. CDR3 coding DNA: TGTGCCAGCAGCCAGGATGAACTAGCGGGGGTCCTTCGCACAGATACGCAGTATTTT. Translating it yields CASSQDELAGVLRTDTQYF. The entire variable domain, with the rest obtained from reference TRBV14 and TRBJ2-3, is as follows: EAGVTQFPSHSVIEKGQTVTLRCDPISGHDNLYWYRRVMGKEIKFLLHFVKESKQDESGMPNNRFLAERTGGTYSTLKVQPAELEDSGVYFCASSQDELAGVLRTDTQYFGPGTRLTVL.

A note on this clonotype: A much larger clone sits a single nucleotide away, making a read error possible. The gene calls are TRBV5-1 and TRBJ2-7, with 9 bases identical to TRBD2. This CDR3 is 16 amino acids long. In germline, CDR1 is SGHRS, CDR2 YFSETQ. V lost 0 bases and J lost 5; bases outside the gene matches: 9. As DNA, the CDR3 is TGCGCCAGCAGCTTGGAGCCAGCGGGAGGTACCCACGAGCAGTACTTC. Its protein is CASSLEPAGGTHEQYF.

This clonotype was seen a handful of times. This may be a read error: a much more frequent sequence differs by one nucleotide. V usage is TRBV3-1 and J usage is TRBJ2-5, with D perhaps matching TRBD1 or TRBD2 (6 bases each). CDR1 is LGHDT, CDR2 YNNKEL, per germline (reference sequence). The CDR3 loop spans 17 amino acids. Trimming took 1 base from V and 5 from J, leaving 20 bases between them. The CDR3 protein is CASSQVGGSAQRETQYF. DNA of the CDR3: TGTGCCAGCAGCCAAGTGGGGGGCAGCGCTCAAAGGGAGACCCAGTACTTC.

This chain uses TRBV3-1 with TRBJ2-1; 9 nucleotides match TRBD2. The CDR3 length is 16 residues. V dropped 5 bases and J dropped 9; count of bases not matched to a gene: 14. Germline lookup yields CDR1 LGHDT and CDR2 YNNKEL (reference sequence). The CDR3 here is CASSLPTSGPRGEQFF. The CDR3, as DNA: TGTGCCAGCAGCTTACCGACTAGCGGCCCCCGGGGTGAGCAGTTCTTC.

Ten or more counts support this clonotype. This chain links TRBV5-1 with TRBJ2-1, with D tentatively TRBD2 (6 bases). The V end was cut by 5 bases, the J end by 5 bases, with 11 bases between. The CDR3 loop spans 13 amino acids. CDR1 SGHRS and CDR2 YFSETQ come from the germline V gene. CDR3 coding DNA: TGCGCCAGCAGGGGGGACTCGAACAATGAGCAGTTCTTC. This translates into CASRGDSNNEQFF.

There are a few counts of this clonotype. The rearrangement joins TRBV6-1 to TRBJ2-7; perhaps D is TRBD1 or TRBD2 (6 bases each). CDR1 is MNHNS and CDR2 is SASEGT in the germline V gene. The CDR3 has 14 amino acids. Trimming left V 1 base short and J 2 bases short, with 9 bases between. The chain's CDR3 is CASSEGGDTYEQYF. The CDR3 nucleotides read TGTGCCAGCAGTGAAGGCGGGGACACCTACGAGCAGTACTTC.

This clonotype has a handful of counts. The gene calls are TRBV12-3 or TRBV12-4 and TRBJ2-7; unclear D gene. There are 12 residues in the CDR3. The V end lost 6 bases, the J end lost 6 bases, and 12 bases lay between the germline ends. CDR3 nucleotides: TGTGCCAGCAGCCGGTGGGGTCGCGAGCAGTACTTC. Encoded protein: CASSRWGREQYF.

This clonotype appeared a few times. This sequence joins TRBV12-5 and TRBJ1-3; no reliable D call. CDR1 is LGHNT, CDR2 FRNRAP, per germline. Between the trimmed V and J ends, which lost 6 bases and 0 bases, there was a span of 12 bases. The CDR3 is 15 amino acids. Here the CDR3 DNA reads TGTGCTAGTGGGGGAGACGTATACTCTGGAAACACCATATATTTT. The encoded protein is CASGGDVYSGNTIYF.

This clonotype was counted a few times. V gene TRBV25-1 combines with J gene TRBJ2-2; 11 positions agree with TRBD2. Germline V gene sequence: CDR1 MGHDK, CDR2 SYGVNS. The CDR3 is 16 amino acids. With 6 bases clipped from V and 0 bases from J, the junction kept 3 bases outside the gene matches. This CDR3 reads CASRGTSGTNTGELFF. The CDR3 coding sequence is TGTGCCAGCAGGGGGACTAGCGGAACGAACACCGGGGAGCTGTTTTTT.

This clonotype was counted many times. The chain has TRBV7-2 and TRBJ2-1, with 7 bases lining up with TRBD2. Germline assignment: CDR1 SGHTA and CDR2 FQGNSA. The CDR3 is 15 amino acids. With V trimmed by 4 bases and J by 6 bases, 9 bases remained unmatched. CDR3 in DNA: TGTGCCAGCAGCTCAGGACTAGGGATCAGCAATGAGCAGTTCTTC. Its protein product is CASSSGLGISNEQFF.

This clonotype was counted at least ten times. The rearrangement uses TRBV20-1 and TRBJ2-1, with 8 bases lining up with TRBD2. CDR1 is DFQATT, CDR2 SNEGSKA, per germline (reference sequence). The CDR3 is 14 residues long. V was clipped by 2 bases and J by 2 bases; unmatched bases: 2. The CDR3 DNA follows: TGCAGTGCTAGACCGGGAGGGCCCTACAATGAGCAGTTCTTC. It codes for CSARPGGPYNEQFF.

The chain carries TRBV7-2 and TRBJ1-4; D is uncertain. CDR1 and CDR2 from the germline V gene are SGHTA and FQGNSA. The CDR3 contains 16 residues. Trimming removed 5 bases from V and 6 bases from J, with 19 bases in between. CDR3 nucleotide sequence: TGTGCCAGCAGCATTGGGAGACATAAAGCCTATGAAAAACTGTTTTTT. Translated, it gives CASSIGRHKAYEKLFF. The full variable domain, with the rest looked up from reference TRBV7-2 and TRBJ1-4, is GAGVSQSPSNKVTEKGKDVELRCDPISGHTALYWYRQSLGQGLEFLIYFQGNSAPDKSGLPSDRFSAERTGGSVSTLTIQRTQQEDSAVYLCASSIGRHKAYEKLFFGSGTQLSVL.